The 32 T cell receptor beta chains listed next were all sequenced from one sample in a study of shared clonotypes between healthy human individuals. TCRdb keeps only in-frame clones here, not all; method: immunoSEQ multiplex PCR. Found here are about half a million clones, about four fifths of them singletons; the top ten hold under 15%. The sequenced sample consisted of PBMCs. All receptors come from a woman between 40 and 55 years old in good health. Some clones in this sample may be carry-over from other donors' samples.

With regard to this clone: A much more abundant neighbour one base away suggests this may be a read error. The chain combines TRBV7-9 with TRBJ1-2, with 7 bases aligning to TRBD1. In germline, CDR1 is SEHNR, CDR2 FQNEAQ (reference sequence). The CDR3 runs to 13 residues. The V segment lost 4 bases and the J segment 4 bases; nucleotides outside the gene matches: 3. The CDR3 bases are TGTGCCAGCAGCTCGGGACAGCTCTATGGCTACACCTTC. Translation gives CASSSGQLYGYTF.

This clone was seen a few times. The gene calls are TRBV9 and TRBJ1-5, with unresolved D. Germline loops: CDR1 SGDLS, CDR2 YYNGEE. CDR3 length equals 15 residues. Trimming removed 4 bases from V and 9 bases from J, with 20 bases in between. CDR3 region: CASSPTANDLRPQHF. DNA of the CDR3: TGTGCCAGCAGCCCCACGGCGAACGACCTTCGGCCCCAGCATTTT.

This clone was seen at least ten times. This rearrangement joins TRBV18 to TRBJ2-2, with TRBD2 matching over 8 bases. V trimming: 5 bases; J trimming: 2 bases; junction bases outside the gene matches: 4. The length of the CDR3 is 15 residues. From germline, CDR1 is KGHSH and CDR2 LQKENI. This CDR3 reads CASSLLAANTGELFF. In DNA, the CDR3 is TGTGCCAGCTCATTACTAGCGGCTAACACCGGGGAGCTGTTTTTT. The variable domain in full, with the rest retrieved from reference TRBV18 and TRBJ2-2, is NAGVMQNPRHLVRRRGQEARLRCSPMKGHSHVYWYRQLPEEGLKFMVYLQKENIIDESGMPKERFSAEFPKEGPSILRIQQVVRGDSAAYFCASSLLAANTGELFFGEGSRLTVL.

The rearrangement links TRBV28 to TRBJ2-7, with D possibly called TRBD1 or TRBD2 (5 bases each). The V and J ends lost 6 bases and 0 bases respectively, with 15 bases between them. The germline V gene has CDR1 MDHEN and CDR2 SYDVKM. The CDR3 extends over 15 amino acids. DNA for the CDR3: TGTGCCAGCAGCCAAACGGGACGTCCCTCCTACGAGCAGTACTTC. The encoded protein is CASSQTGRPSYEQYF.

The chain links TRBV10-2 to TRBJ1-2; possibly TRBD1 for D (5 bases). The ends were cut back, 4 bases at V and 4 bases at J, with 7 bases in the middle. Per the germline V gene, CDR1 is WSHSY and CDR2 is SAAADI. The CDR3 runs 12 residues. For the CDR3, the DNA is TGCGCCAGCAGTGCCGGGGCCTATGGCTACACCTTC. Residues: CASSAGAYGYTF.

The chain recombines TRBV11-2 with TRBJ2-7; D may match TRBD1 or TRBD2 (5 bases each). This CDR3 has 14 amino acids. The germline V gene has CDR1 SGHAT and CDR2 FQNNGV. Trimming cost V 2 bases and J 0 bases, with 8 bases left between them. In nucleotides, the CDR3 is TGTGCCAGCAGCTTATCGGGGCACTCCTACGAGCAGTACTTC. Protein sequence: CASSLSGHSYEQYF.

CDR3: CASINRGLLDGTQYF. CDR3 bases: TGTGCCAGCATTAACAGGGGGCTGCTCGATGGGACCCAGTACTTC. The J gene is TRBJ2-5, the V gene TRBV2; 9 bases are a match to TRBD1. This CDR3 is 15 amino acids long. Trimming at V came to 7 bases and at J to 7 bases, leaving 13 bases not matched to a gene. Germline values: CDR1 SNHLY, CDR2 FYNNEI.

With regard to this clone: A read error may explain this, as a much larger clone is one base away. Other DNA sequences of this sample code for an identical CDR3. The rearrangement links TRBV20-1 to TRBJ1-1; D is unclear. CDR3 length: 11 amino acids. Germline CDR1 reads DFQATT; CDR2 reads SNEGSKA (reference sequence). The germline V and J ends were trimmed by 0 bases and 1 base, with 0 bases remaining between them. This chain's CDR3 is CSARENTEAFF. The CDR3, as DNA: TGCAGTGCTAGAGAGAACACTGAAGCTTTCTTT.

V is TRBV5-1 and J is TRBJ2-1, with 10 bases identical to TRBD2. This CDR3 contains 15 residues. V lost 0 bases and J lost 11; bases outside the gene matches: 8. Germline V lookup: CDR1 SGHRS, CDR2 YFSETQ. The CDR3 loop reads CASSLGTSGVAQQFF. The CDR3 DNA reads as TGCGCCAGCAGCTTGGGTACTAGCGGGGTCGCCCAGCAGTTCTTC.

The CDR3 sequence: CASSSEGQTEQYF. For the CDR3, the DNA is TGCGCCAGCAGTTCAGAGGGACAGACCGAGCAGTACTTC. V is TRBV5-1 and J is TRBJ2-7; 7 positions agree with TRBD1. V shed 5 bases, J shed 6 bases, and the junction held 8 bases outside the gene matches. The CDR3 length is 13 residues. Germline assignment: CDR1 SGHRS and CDR2 YFSETQ.

The genes are TRBV6-4 and TRBJ2-2; 7 bases match TRBD2. Germline V lookup: CDR1 MRHNA, CDR2 SNTAGT. Unmatched junction bases numbered 12, after V lost 9 bases and J lost 5 bases. The CDR3 totals 15 residues. The CDR3 region is CASSPGGSGTGELFF. CDR3 nucleotides: TGTGCCAGTTCCCCGGGGGGTAGCGGAACCGGGGAGCTGTTTTTT.

The V gene is TRBV5-6, the J gene TRBJ2-7; D remains unclear. This CDR3 region has 15 residues. V was shortened by 0 bases and J by 7 bases, with 17 bases between the two germline ends. The V gene's germline CDR1 is SGHDT and CDR2 YYEEEE. CDR3 residues: CASSLVRAPLSEQYF. CDR3 DNA sequence: TGTGCCAGCAGCTTGGTAAGGGCCCCCCTCTCAGAGCAGTACTTC.

This chain uses TRBV10-1 with TRBJ2-3, with no clear D. V was clipped by 0 bases and J by 6 bases, with 7 bases between them. Germline V gene data show CDR1 as WNHNN and CDR2 as SYGVQD (reference sequence). The CDR3 is 13 residues long. The DNA for the CDR3 is TGCGCCAGCAGTGAGTCGGGTTTGGATACGCAGTATTTT. Protein product: CASSESGLDTQYF.

The V call is TRBV6-6, the J call TRBJ1-1; the D gene is possibly TRBD1 (5 bases). V lost 0 bases, J lost 4 bases, and 12 bases lay in between. The germline CDR1 and CDR2 sequences are MNHNY and SVGAGI (reference sequence). CDR3 length: 15 amino acids. The DNA of the CDR3 is TGTGCCAGCAGTTACTCGGGAGGGGATGGCACTGAAGCTTTCTTT. Amino acids: CASSYSGGDGTEAFF.

The gene calls are TRBV18 and TRBJ2-7, with TRBD1 matching 9 bases. The V gene end was trimmed by 6 bases and the J gene end by 4 bases; junction bases not matched to a gene: 7. Per germline, CDR1 KGHSH and CDR2 LQKENI. The CDR3 extends over 14 amino acids. The CDR3 sequence is CASSPDRGVYEQYF. The CDR3 DNA reads as TGTGCCAGCTCTCCGGACAGGGGAGTGTACGAGCAGTACTTC.

Here the CDR3 reads CASSIIAGVGTDTQYF. CDR3 DNA sequence: TGTGCCAGTAGTATTATAGCGGGAGTAGGCACAGATACGCAGTATTTT. This chain joins TRBV19 and TRBJ2-3, with 9 nucleotides matching TRBD2. Germline CDR1 and CDR2: LNHDA and SQIVND (reference sequence). V dropped 3 bases and J dropped 1; count of bases not matched to a gene: 5. The CDR3 is made up of 16 amino acids.

The CDR3 nucleotides read TGCAGCGTTCTAGGACAGGGTAAAGGCGAGCAGTACTTC. This encodes CSVLGQGKGEQYF. The chain is built from TRBV29-1 and TRBJ2-7; 8 bases map to TRBD1. Per germline, CDR1 SQVTM and CDR2 ANQGSEA. This CDR3 comprises 13 residues. V shed 5 bases and J 6 bases; nucleotides not matched to a gene: 9.

This clone was seen a few times. The chain combines TRBV9 with TRBJ2-1, with 13 nucleotides matching TRBD2. The V gene's germline CDR1 is SGDLS and CDR2 YYNGEE. The CDR3 extends over 17 amino acids. V was pared by 4 bases and J by 9 bases, with 13 bases of the junction left unmatched. This chain's CDR3 is CASSLAPTSGRAGEQFF. The DNA of the CDR3 is TGTGCCAGCAGCCTTGCCCCTACTAGCGGGAGGGCCGGTGAGCAGTTCTTC.

Remarks on this clone: Other DNA sequences in this specimen translate into the identical CDR3. The V call is TRBV28, the J call TRBJ1-2; D unresolved. Trimming cost V 2 bases and J 5 bases, with 6 bases left between them. Per germline, CDR1 MDHEN and CDR2 SYDVKM. The CDR3 loop spans 12 amino acids. The CDR3: CASSLGLYGYTF. The CDR3 DNA is TGTGCCAGCAGTTTAGGTCTTTATGGCTACACCTTC.

In this sample, this clone turned up once. CDR3: CASSLWFSGRAGEQFF. CDR3 DNA: TGTGCCAGCAGCTTGTGGTTTAGCGGGAGAGCCGGTGAGCAGTTCTTC. The rearrangement links TRBV5-6 to TRBJ2-1; 9 nucleotides agree with TRBD2. The germline gives CDR1 SGHDT, CDR2 YYEEEE. The V gene end was trimmed by 1 base and the J gene end by 9 bases; junction bases not matched to a gene: 11. There are 16 residues in the CDR3.

The chain joins TRBV9 to TRBJ2-1; D tentatively fits TRBD1 or TRBD2 (5 bases each). In germline, CDR1 is SGDLS, CDR2 YYNGEE. This CDR3 is 18 amino acids long. V was clipped by 0 bases and J by 2 bases, with 18 bases between them. For the CDR3, the DNA is TGTGCCAGCAGCGTAGGTCCCTCAGGGAGTGGGGCCTACAATGAGCAGTTCTTC. It encodes CASSVGPSGSGAYNEQFF.

This clone was observed at least ten times. Other DNA sequences in this specimen translate into the identical CDR3. This chain connects TRBV5-1 to TRBJ2-1, with 11 positions matching TRBD2. This CDR3 region has 15 residues. Germline CDR1 SGHRS, CDR2 YFSETQ. The V and J ends lost 0 bases and 7 bases, in that order; junction bases with no gene match: 3. The CDR3 spells CASSLGLAGGNEQFF. CDR3 sequence (DNA): TGCGCCAGCAGCTTGGGGCTAGCGGGAGGTAATGAGCAGTTCTTC.

V is TRBV6-5 and J is TRBJ1-4; the D gene is possibly TRBD1 (5 bases). This CDR3 contains 14 residues. V dropped 6 bases and J dropped 8 bases, with 16 bases sitting between them. CDR1 is MNHEY, CDR2 SVGAGI, per germline. DNA of the CDR3: TGTGCCAGCAGGTCCGGGACTGTGCGGGAAAAACTGTTTTTT. This gives the protein CASRSGTVREKLFF.

This clone was counted a few times. The rearrangement uses TRBV11-3 and TRBJ1-1; maybe TRBD1 (6 bases). The CDR3 covers 13 residues. V dropped 3 bases and J dropped 1 base, with 6 bases sitting between them. Germline V CDR1 and CDR2: SGHNT, YENEEA. The CDR3 sequence is CASSLTGNTEAFF. The CDR3 coding sequence is TGTGCCAGCAGCTTGACAGGGAACACTGAAGCTTTCTTT.

The V call is TRBV28, the J call TRBJ2-5, with TRBD2 identical over 10 bases. The germline V gene encodes CDR1 MDHEN and CDR2 SYDVKM. V shed 6 bases and J 5 bases; nucleotides not matched to a gene: 6. The CDR3 contains 14 residues. The CDR3 region is CASRGLAGVETQYF. For the CDR3, the DNA is TGTGCCAGCAGAGGGCTAGCGGGAGTTGAGACCCAGTACTTC.

For this clone: This CDR3 is also generated by other DNA sequences in the sample. The J gene is TRBJ2-1, the V gene TRBV7-3; TRBD2 matches 9 bases. Germline CDR1 SGHTA, CDR2 FQGTGA. With 2 bases clipped from V and 2 bases from J, the junction kept 1 base outside the gene matches. The CDR3 totals 15 residues. Here the CDR3 DNA reads TGTGCCAGCAGCTTACTAGCGGGGACCTACAATGAGCAGTTCTTC. Its translation: CASSLLAGTYNEQFF.

The CDR3 DNA sequence: TGTGCCAGCAGCTTCTTCCAGGGGAACTATGGCTACACCTTC. Translating it yields CASSFFQGNYGYTF. V is TRBV7-2 and J is TRBJ1-2, with D possibly TRBD1 on 6 matching bases. This CDR3 is 14 amino acids long. V was cut by 3 bases and J by 2 bases, with 10 bases left in between. Germline loops: CDR1 SGHTA, CDR2 FQGNSA.

This clone was seen only once. The J gene is TRBJ2-3, the V gene TRBV19; 12 bases map to TRBD2. Trimming removed 5 bases from V and 5 bases from J; junction bases left unmatched: 8. This CDR3 is built from 16 residues. CDR1 is LNHDA, CDR2 SQIVND, per germline (reference sequence). DNA for the CDR3: TGTGCCAGTAGTCCAAGACTAGCGGGAGAGGTAGATACGCAGTATTTT. Amino acids: CASSPRLAGEVDTQYF.

In this sample, this clone turned up once. Other DNA sequences in the sample encode the same CDR3. The chain is built from TRBV10-3 and TRBJ2-5; no clear D. The CDR3 runs to 14 residues. Trimming shortened V by 0 bases and J by 2 bases, and 7 bases separated the two germline ends. In germline, CDR1 is ENHRY, CDR2 SYGVKD. CDR3 protein: CAISESSSQETQYF. CDR3 sequence (DNA): TGTGCCATCAGTGAGTCGTCCTCGCAAGAGACCCAGTACTTC.

The chain uses TRBV27 and TRBJ1-5; D perhaps matches TRBD1 (6 bases). The CDR3 sequence is 14 residues long. The V and J ends lost 1 base and 7 bases respectively, with 11 bases between them. Germline V gene data show CDR1 as MNHEY and CDR2 as SMNVEV (reference sequence). CDR3 loop: CASSLLQGGQPQHF. CDR3 DNA: TGTGCCAGCAGTTTATTACAGGGAGGGCAGCCCCAGCATTTT.

This sequence joins TRBV6-5 and TRBJ1-5, with 9 bases identical to TRBD1. In germline, CDR1 is MNHEY, CDR2 SVGAGI. The CDR3 has 13 residues. J gave up 6 bases and V 10 bases, and 7 bases lay outside the gene matches. CDR3 sequence: CATRQGVGQPQHF. Written as DNA, the CDR3 is TGTGCCACCAGACAGGGGGTCGGTCAGCCCCAGCATTTT.

Only one count was recorded for this clone. This chain connects TRBV7-2 to TRBJ1-3; D is ambiguous. Germline CDR1 SGHTA, CDR2 FQGNSA. This CDR3 is 15 amino acids long. Between the trimmed V and J ends, which lost 4 bases and 4 bases, there was a span of 14 bases. Here the CDR3 DNA reads TGTGCCAGCAGCTCGTCGGGTTTTGGCGGAAACACCATATATTTT. This encodes CASSSSGFGGNTIYF.